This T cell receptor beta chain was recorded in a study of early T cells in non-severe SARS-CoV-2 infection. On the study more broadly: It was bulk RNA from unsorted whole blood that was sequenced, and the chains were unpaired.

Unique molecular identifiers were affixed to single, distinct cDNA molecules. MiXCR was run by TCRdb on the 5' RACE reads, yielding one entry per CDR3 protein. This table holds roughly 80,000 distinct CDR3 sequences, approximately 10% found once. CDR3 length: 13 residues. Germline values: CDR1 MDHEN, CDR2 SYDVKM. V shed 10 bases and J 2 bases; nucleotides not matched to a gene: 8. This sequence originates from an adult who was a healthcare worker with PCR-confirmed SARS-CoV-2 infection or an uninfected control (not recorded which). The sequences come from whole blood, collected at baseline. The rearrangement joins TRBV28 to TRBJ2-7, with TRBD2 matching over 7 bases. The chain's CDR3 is CATYPSGTYEQYF. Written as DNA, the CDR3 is TGTGCCACCTACCCTAGCGGAACCTACGAGCAGTACTTC.